These 17 T cell receptor beta chains were all obtained from the same sample, sequenced in a study of blood T cell repertoires in COVID-19. Sequencing used immunoSEQ multiplex PCR; TCRdb keeps in-frame clones, though not all of them. In the table there are 300,000 to 350,000 clones, around nine tenths of which are singletons. What was sequenced was peripheral blood. These receptors all come from a woman aged 25-40 years with COVID-19, enrolled during active disease.

V usage is TRBV4-1 and J usage is TRBJ2-7, with a possible D match to TRBD1 (6 bases). Germline-derived CDR1 and CDR2 are MGHRA and YSYEKL. There are 13 residues in the CDR3. The V end lost 5 bases, the J end lost 7 bases, and 15 bases lay between the germline ends. The CDR3 DNA is TGCGCCAGCAGCAGAGAACAGGGTGTTGAGCAGTACTTC. It specifies CASSREQGVEQYF.

This clone has a single count. The genes are TRBV19 and TRBJ2-7; tentatively, D is TRBD2 (6 bases). The CDR3 has 14 amino acids. The V and J ends lost 1 base and 4 bases respectively, with 11 bases between them. Germline V gene data show CDR1 as LNHDA and CDR2 as SQIVND (reference sequence). In DNA form, the CDR3 reads TGTGCCAGTAGTATAGGCAGGGAGGCGTACGAGCAGTACTTC. This translates into CASSIGREAYEQYF.

The genes are TRBV18 and TRBJ2-6, with TRBD1 as a possible D gene (6 bases). Deletions cut 1 base from V and 0 bases from J, with 19 bases between. Germline assignment: CDR1 KGHSH and CDR2 LQKENI. The CDR3 has 20 residues. CDR3 residues: CASSPQSSSGAPSGANVLTF. The CDR3 nucleotides are TGTGCCAGCTCACCACAGTCTTCGTCAGGGGCTCCCTCTGGGGCCAACGTCCTGACTTTC.

V and J are TRBV5-1 and TRBJ2-3; 8 nucleotides align to TRBD1. The CDR3 runs to 16 residues. Per the germline V gene, CDR1 is SGHRS and CDR2 is YFSETQ. Trimming cost V 3 bases and J 1 base; bases outside gene matches: 7. The CDR3 region is CASSSPTGEGTDTQYF. In nucleotides, the CDR3 is TGCGCCAGCAGCTCCCCGACAGGGGAGGGCACAGATACGCAGTATTTT. Full variable domain (rest looked up from reference TRBV5-1 and TRBJ2-3): KAGVTQTPRYLIKTRGQQVTLSCSPISGHRSVSWYQQTPGQGLQFLFEYFSETQRNKGNFPGRFSGRQFSNSRSEMNVSTLELGDSALYLCASSSPTGEGTDTQYFGPGTRLTVL.

The rearrangement links TRBV5-1 to TRBJ2-1, with 8 bases fitting TRBD2. Germline V gene lookup returns CDR1 SGHRS and CDR2 YFSETQ. J gave up 5 bases and V 8 bases, and 15 bases lay outside the gene matches. This CDR3 comprises 16 residues. CDR3 nucleotide sequence: TGCGCCAGTGCCCTCCGGATAGCGGGAATGAACAATGAGCAGTTCTTC. Amino acid sequence: CASALRIAGMNNEQFF.

This sequence joins TRBV6-6 and TRBJ1-5, with D uncertain. Germline CDR1 and CDR2: MNHNY and SVGAGI (reference sequence). The length of the CDR3 is 13 residues. Trimming stripped 2 bases from V and 4 bases from J, with 6 bases between. For the CDR3, the DNA is TGTGCCAGCAGTTACGGGAGGAATCAGCCCCAGCATTTT. Translation: CASSYGRNQPQHF.

The V gene is TRBV6-5, the J gene TRBJ1-5; 7 bases line up with TRBD1. Germline CDR1 is MNHEY and CDR2 is SVGAGI. J gave up 9 bases and V 6 bases, and 5 bases lay outside the gene matches. The CDR3 has 12 amino acids. CDR3 nucleotide sequence: TGTGCCAGCAGCGGGGACAGCTGGCCCCAGCATTTT. As protein: CASSGDSWPQHF.

J is TRBJ2-7 and V is TRBV2; D not certain. The CDR3 runs 13 residues. Germline CDR1 reads SNHLY; CDR2 reads FYNNEI. The V gene lost 0 bases and the J gene lost 6 bases, with 9 bases spanning the gap. CDR3 sequence (DNA): TGTGCCAGCAGTGAAGCGCTTGCGCGCGAGCAGTACTTC. It codes for CASSEALAREQYF.

J is TRBJ2-5 and V is TRBV2, with 13 bases fitting TRBD2. This CDR3 has 17 amino acids. In germline, CDR1 is SNHLY, CDR2 FYNNEI. The V and J ends lost 0 bases and 4 bases, in that order; junction bases with no gene match: 5. CDR3 in amino acids: CASSEASTSGRAETQYF. CDR3 sequence (DNA): TGTGCCAGCAGTGAAGCATCCACTAGCGGGAGGGCAGAGACCCAGTACTTC.

This clone showed up just a few times. The rearrangement joins TRBV2 to TRBJ2-7; TRBD2 matches 7 bases. The junction had 3 bases not matched to a gene; V was cut back by 8 bases and J by 2 bases. Germline lookup yields CDR1 SNHLY and CDR2 FYNNEI. This CDR3 has 12 amino acids. This CDR3 reads CASGGSPYEQYF. The CDR3 nucleotides are TGTGCCAGCGGCGGGAGTCCCTACGAGCAGTACTTC.

V is TRBV28 and J is TRBJ1-6; a weak D match, TRBD1 (6 bases). The germline V and J ends were trimmed by 3 bases and 7 bases, with 19 bases remaining between them. The CDR3 loop spans 17 amino acids. The germline CDR1 and CDR2 sequences are MDHEN and SYDVKM. As DNA, the CDR3 is TGTGCCAGCAGTTTCGTGGGCCTGGACAGACGAAATTCACCCCTCCACTTT. Translation: CASSFVGLDRRNSPLHF.

The chain is built from TRBV6-1 and TRBJ2-3, with 7 bases fitting TRBD2. The ends lost 3 bases at V and 0 bases at J; junction bases unmatched: 3. The CDR3 sequence is 15 residues long. The germline V gene has CDR1 MNHNS and CDR2 SASEGT. The CDR3: CASSDPGGSTDTQYF. CDR3 sequence (DNA): TGTGCCAGCAGTGACCCCGGGGGGAGCACAGATACGCAGTATTTT.

The genes are TRBV19 and TRBJ1-1; 8 positions match TRBD1. This CDR3 is built from 15 residues. Looked up from germline, CDR1 is LNHDA and CDR2 is SQIVND (reference sequence). With 3 bases clipped from V and 3 bases from J, the junction kept 6 bases outside the gene matches. CDR3 residues: CASSMGQEGHTEAFF. CDR3 in DNA: TGTGCCAGTAGTATGGGACAGGAGGGGCACACTGAAGCTTTCTTT.

Comment on this clone: One end of the junction is discordant with germline, which a read error may explain. V usage is TRBV7-7 and J usage is TRBJ2-5, with TRBD2 identical over 10 bases. The CDR3 spans 16 residues. Per the germline V gene, CDR1 is SSHAT and CDR2 is FNYEAQ (reference sequence). The CDR3 sequence: CASSLGASGSGETQYF. As DNA, the CDR3 is TGTGCTAGCAGCTTAGGGGCTAGCGGGAGTGGGGAGACCCAGTACTTC.

This clone appeared a single time. This chain links TRBV6-5 with TRBJ1-1; TRBD1 might be the D (5 bases). Germline CDR1 MNHEY, CDR2 SVGAGI. The ends were cut back, 3 bases at V and 0 bases at J, with 11 bases in the middle. The CDR3 has 15 residues. The CDR3 sequence: CASSYRQGMNTEAFF. Here the CDR3 DNA reads TGTGCCAGCAGTTATAGGCAGGGCATGAACACTGAAGCTTTCTTT.

The CDR3, as DNA: TGTGCCAGCAGTTTATGGTCCAAAGGGAGCGATGAGCAGTTCTTC. Translated: CASSLWSKGSDEQFF. This rearrangement joins TRBV28 to TRBJ2-1; D may be TRBD2 (5 bases). CDR1 and CDR2 (germline): MDHEN, SYDVKM. The length of the CDR3 is 15 residues. Trimming shortened V by 0 bases and J by 8 bases, and 14 bases separated the two germline ends.

This rearrangement joins TRBV30 to TRBJ2-1, with 13 bases lining up with TRBD2. Trimming removed 3 bases from V and 2 bases from J; junction bases left unmatched: 4. The CDR3 is 16 amino acids. Germline values: CDR1 GTSNPN, CDR2 SVGIG (reference sequence). For the CDR3, the DNA is TGTGCCTGGAGGGTAGGACTAGCGGGAGCCTACAATGAGCAGTTCTTC. Translated, it gives CAWRVGLAGAYNEQFF.